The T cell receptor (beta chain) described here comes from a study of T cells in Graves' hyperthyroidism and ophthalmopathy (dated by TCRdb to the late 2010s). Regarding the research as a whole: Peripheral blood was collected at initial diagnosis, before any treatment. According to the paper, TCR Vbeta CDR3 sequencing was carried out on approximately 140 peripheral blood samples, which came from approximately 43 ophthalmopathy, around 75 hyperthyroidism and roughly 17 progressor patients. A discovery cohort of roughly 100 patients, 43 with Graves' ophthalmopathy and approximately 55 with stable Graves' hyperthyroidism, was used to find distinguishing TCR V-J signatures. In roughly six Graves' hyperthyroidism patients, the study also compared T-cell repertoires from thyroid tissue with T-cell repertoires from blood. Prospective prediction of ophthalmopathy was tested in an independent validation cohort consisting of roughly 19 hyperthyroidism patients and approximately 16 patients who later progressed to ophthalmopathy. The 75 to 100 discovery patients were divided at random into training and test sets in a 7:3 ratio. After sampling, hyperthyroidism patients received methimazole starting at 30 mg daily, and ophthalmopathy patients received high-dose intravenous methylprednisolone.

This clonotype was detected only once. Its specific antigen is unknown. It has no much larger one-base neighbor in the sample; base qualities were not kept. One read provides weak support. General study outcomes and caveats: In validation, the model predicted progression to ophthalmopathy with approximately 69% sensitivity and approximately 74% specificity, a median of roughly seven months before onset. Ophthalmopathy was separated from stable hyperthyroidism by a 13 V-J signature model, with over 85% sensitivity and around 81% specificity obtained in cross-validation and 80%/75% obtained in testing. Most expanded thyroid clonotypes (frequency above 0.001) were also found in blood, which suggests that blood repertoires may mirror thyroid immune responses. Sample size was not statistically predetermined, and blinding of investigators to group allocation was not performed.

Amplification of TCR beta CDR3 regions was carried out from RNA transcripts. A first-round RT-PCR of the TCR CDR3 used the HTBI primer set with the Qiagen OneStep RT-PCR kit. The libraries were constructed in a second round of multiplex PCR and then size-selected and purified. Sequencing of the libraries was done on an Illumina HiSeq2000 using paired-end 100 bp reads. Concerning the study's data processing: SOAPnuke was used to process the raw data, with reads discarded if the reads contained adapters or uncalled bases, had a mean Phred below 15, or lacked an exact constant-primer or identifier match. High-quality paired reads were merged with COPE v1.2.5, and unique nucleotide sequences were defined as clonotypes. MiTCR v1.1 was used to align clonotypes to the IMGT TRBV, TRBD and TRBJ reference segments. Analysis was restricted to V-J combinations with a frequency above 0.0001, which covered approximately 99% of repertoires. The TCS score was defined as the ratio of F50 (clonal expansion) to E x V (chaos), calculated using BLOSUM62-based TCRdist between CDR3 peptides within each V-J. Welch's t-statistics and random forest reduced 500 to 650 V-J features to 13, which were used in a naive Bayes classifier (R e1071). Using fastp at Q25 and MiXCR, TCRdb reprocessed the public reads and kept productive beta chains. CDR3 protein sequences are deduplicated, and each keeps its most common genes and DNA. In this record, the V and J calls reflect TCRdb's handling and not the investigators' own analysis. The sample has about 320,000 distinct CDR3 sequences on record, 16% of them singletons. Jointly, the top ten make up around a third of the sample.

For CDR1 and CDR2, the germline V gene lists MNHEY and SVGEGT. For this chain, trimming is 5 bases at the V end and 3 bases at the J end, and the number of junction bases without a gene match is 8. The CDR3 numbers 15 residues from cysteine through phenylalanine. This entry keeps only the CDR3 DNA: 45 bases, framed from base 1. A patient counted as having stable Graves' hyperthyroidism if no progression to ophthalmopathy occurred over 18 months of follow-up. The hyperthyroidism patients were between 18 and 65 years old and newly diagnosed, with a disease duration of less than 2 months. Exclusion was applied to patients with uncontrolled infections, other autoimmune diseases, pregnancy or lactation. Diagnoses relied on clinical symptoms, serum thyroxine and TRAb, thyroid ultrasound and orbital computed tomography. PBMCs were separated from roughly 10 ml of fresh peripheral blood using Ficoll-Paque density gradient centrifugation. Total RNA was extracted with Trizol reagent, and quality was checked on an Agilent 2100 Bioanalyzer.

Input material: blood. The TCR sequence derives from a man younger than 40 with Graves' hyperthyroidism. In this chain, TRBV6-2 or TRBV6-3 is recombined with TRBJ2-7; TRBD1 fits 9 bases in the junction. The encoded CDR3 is CASSVPGQGGYEQYF. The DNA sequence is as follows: TGTGCCAGCAGTGTCCCGGGACAGGGAGGCTACGAGCAGTACTTC.